One and the same sample provided the 24 T cell receptor beta chains below, sequenced in a study of T cells after yellow fever vaccination. TCRdb analysed the 5' RACE reads with MiXCR anew, one entry per CDR3 protein. The sample shows hundreds of thousands of distinct CDR3 sequences, about 7.8% of them seen only once. The specimen comprised PBMCs, sampled more than 35 days after the first yellow fever vaccination. The origin of the receptors is a man younger than 35 who received the YFV17D yellow fever vaccine.

This clonotype has a handful of counts. The V gene is TRBV5-1, the J gene TRBJ2-3, with TRBD2 as a possible D gene (5 bases). This CDR3 has 16 amino acids. Between the trimmed V and J ends, which lost 4 bases and 4 bases, there was a span of 19 bases. From germline, CDR1 is SGHRS and CDR2 YFSETQ. CDR3 in amino acids: CASSPRTGSRSDTQYF. CDR3 in DNA: TGCGCCAGCAGCCCACGGACGGGGAGTCGTTCAGATACGCAGTATTTT.

This clonotype turned up a few times. The chain joins TRBV11-2 to TRBJ2-6; 7 nucleotides line up with TRBD1. This CDR3 is 20 amino acids long. V lost 0 bases, J lost 0 bases, and 11 bases stayed unmatched. Germline values: CDR1 SGHAT, CDR2 FQNNGV. CDR3 loop: CASSLDLPTGVSSGANVLTF. CDR3 DNA: TGTGCCAGCAGCTTAGATCTCCCCACAGGGGTAAGCTCTGGGGCCAACGTCCTGACTTTC.

This clonotype was observed at least ten times. CDR3 nucleotide sequence: TGTGCCAGCAGTTCGGGGACTAGCGGACAAGAGACCCAGTACTTC. It yields the protein CASSSGTSGQETQYF. V usage is TRBV28 and J usage is TRBJ2-5; 11 nucleotides align to TRBD2. Germline CDR1 is MDHEN and CDR2 is SYDVKM. V shed 4 bases, J shed 2 bases, and the junction held 3 bases outside the gene matches. This CDR3 comprises 15 residues.

This clonotype was found a few times. The chain employs TRBV5-8 and TRBJ2-5, with 9 bases lining up with TRBD1. CDR3 length: 16 residues. V shed 4 bases and J 1 base; nucleotides not matched to a gene: 8. Germline values: CDR1 SGHTS, CDR2 YDEGEE. In DNA form, the CDR3 reads TGTGCCAGCAGCAGGGGACAGGGCGGATTCCAAGAGACCCAGTACTTC. Its translation is CASSRGQGGFQETQYF.

This clonotype was detected only a few times. The V and J genes are TRBV11-2 and TRBJ2-7; D is undetermined. Germline-derived CDR1 and CDR2 are SGHAT and FQNNGV. V was pared by 0 bases and J by 6 bases, with 15 bases between. The CDR3 spans 15 residues. CDR3 loop: CASSLEKGYGFEQYF. As DNA, the CDR3 is TGTGCCAGCAGCTTAGAAAAGGGATACGGTTTCGAGCAGTACTTC.

The table lists this clonotype with a few counts. J is TRBJ2-3 and V is TRBV7-2; no clear D. The length of the CDR3 is 13 residues. Trimming took 3 bases from V and 2 from J, leaving 6 bases between them. The germline CDR1 and CDR2 sequences are SGHTA and FQGNSA. In DNA form, the CDR3 reads TGTGCCAGCAGCTTGCCCGCCACAGATACGCAGTATTTT. This translates into CASSLPATDTQYF. Full variable domain (remainder filled in from reference TRBV7-2 and TRBJ2-3): GAGVSQSPSNKVTEKGKDVELRCDPISGHTALYWYRQSLGQGLEFLIYFQGNSAPDKSGLPSDRFSAERTGGSVSTLTIQRTQQEDSAVYLCASSLPATDTQYFGPGTRLTVL.

This chain uses TRBV7-8 with TRBJ1-2; the D gene is possibly TRBD1 (6 bases). V was cut by 5 bases and J by 2 bases, with 15 bases left in between. The CDR3 is 15 amino acids. Germline loops: CDR1 SGHVS, CDR2 FQNEAQ. In DNA, the CDR3 is TGTGCCAGCAGCCAAGGACAGTACCTCAACTATGGCTACACCTTC. This codes for CASSQGQYLNYGYTF.

CDR3 nucleotide sequence: TGTGCCAGTAGGACCGAGAGTCGTAACACCGGGGAGCTGTTTTTT. Translation gives CASRTESRNTGELFF. This chain joins TRBV19 and TRBJ2-2; D unclear. The CDR3 has 15 residues. Germline CDR1 is LNHDA and CDR2 is SQIVND (reference sequence). V lost 6 bases, J lost 2 bases, and 13 bases lay in between.

This clonotype showed up just a few times. V usage is TRBV5-5 and J usage is TRBJ1-1, with D perhaps TRBD1 (6 bases). The V gene lost 4 bases and the J gene lost 2 bases, with 18 bases spanning the gap. There are 16 residues in the CDR3. Germline CDR1 is SGHKS and CDR2 is YYEKEE (reference sequence). The CDR3 region has the DNA TGTGCCAGCAGCCCGCCAGGGGACGTACCTAACACTGAAGCTTTCTTT. It translates to CASSPPGDVPNTEAFF.

In its sample, this clonotype was seen many times. The chain carries TRBV5-4 and TRBJ2-3; 9 bases are a match to TRBD2. Per the germline V gene, CDR1 is SGHNT and CDR2 is YYREEE (reference sequence). This CDR3 comprises 15 residues. The V gene end was trimmed by 0 bases and the J gene end by 6 bases; junction bases not matched to a gene: 5. The CDR3 is CASSLVAGVADTQYF. In nucleotides, the CDR3 is TGTGCCAGCAGCTTGGTAGCGGGGGTGGCGGATACGCAGTATTTT.

The DNA of the CDR3 is TGTGCCAGCATAGGACAGGGGTACGAGCAGTACTTC. Translated, it gives CASIGQGYEQYF. The V gene is TRBV5-6, the J gene TRBJ2-7; 9 positions match TRBD1. V trimming: 6 bases; J trimming: 4 bases; junction bases outside the gene matches: 2. Germline-derived CDR1 and CDR2 are SGHDT and YYEEEE. The CDR3 consists of 12 residues.

This clonotype was counted a few times. This chain links TRBV5-1 with TRBJ2-5, with TRBD1 matching 10 bases. Trimming at V came to 3 bases and at J to 5 bases, leaving 7 bases not matched to a gene. Germline CDR1 and CDR2: SGHRS and YFSETQ. This CDR3 has 15 amino acids. CDR3 DNA: TGCGCCAGCAGCTCCGGGACAGGGGCTTGGGAGACCCAGTACTTC. Translating gives CASSSGTGAWETQYF.

This clonotype was found a few times. The rearrangement joins TRBV6-1 to TRBJ2-2; 7 nucleotides align to TRBD2. The ends lost 8 bases at V and 0 bases at J; junction bases unmatched: 0. Germline V gene sequence: CDR1 MNHNS, CDR2 SASEGT. The CDR3 spans 13 residues. The CDR3 region has the DNA TGTGCCAGCGGGGGGGCGAACACCGGGGAGCTGTTTTTT. It specifies CASGGANTGELFF.

The table lists this clonotype with a few counts. The rearrangement links TRBV5-1 to TRBJ1-2; D gene unclear. Trimming removed 4 bases at V and 5 bases at J, with 18 bases between. The CDR3 has 15 residues. The germline V gene encodes CDR1 SGHRS and CDR2 YFSETQ. The CDR3 DNA is TGCGCCAGCAGCCCGGACGTGGACGGTAAATATGGCTACACCTTC. It is translated as CASSPDVDGKYGYTF.

Only a few counts were recorded for this clonotype. The CDR3 DNA reads TGCAGCGTTGATGACAGGGGAGGCACAGATACGCAGTATTTT. Its protein is CSVDDRGGTDTQYF. The chain has TRBV29-1 and TRBJ2-3, with 8 bases identical to TRBD1. The CDR3 runs 14 residues. J was trimmed by 1 base and V by 3 bases; bases with no gene match: 3. Germline assignment: CDR1 SQVTM and CDR2 ANQGSEA.

The CDR3 DNA reads TGCAGTGCTAGAGATTCCCAGGGGCACTACGAGCAGTACTTC. It translates to CSARDSQGHYEQYF. The chain has TRBV20-1 and TRBJ2-7; D is perhaps TRBD1 (6 bases). The CDR3 loop spans 14 amino acids. V was shortened by 0 bases and J by 3 bases, with 12 bases between the two germline ends. Germline V gene sequence: CDR1 DFQATT, CDR2 SNEGSKA (reference sequence).

This chain uses TRBV7-8 with TRBJ2-1; 8 positions agree with TRBD2. The CDR3 runs 15 residues. Germline V gene sequence: CDR1 SGHVS, CDR2 FQNEAQ. V lost 5 bases, J lost 7 bases, and 10 bases stayed unmatched. The chain's CDR3 is CASSNGLAGRNEQFF. CDR3 sequence (DNA): TGTGCCAGCAGCAACGGACTAGCCGGCCGAAATGAGCAGTTCTTC.

This clonotype was observed at least ten times. The chain combines TRBV27 with TRBJ2-7; 11 bases match TRBD1. The germline CDR1 and CDR2 sequences are MNHEY and SMNVEV (reference sequence). The length of the CDR3 is 15 residues. The trim removed 5 bases at V and 6 bases at J, leaving 9 bases unmatched. In DNA form, the CDR3 reads TGTGCCAGCAGTCAAAGGGACAGGGGGGTGAGCGAGCAGTACTTC. Residues: CASSQRDRGVSEQYF.

The gene calls are TRBV7-2 and TRBJ1-6; D gene uncertain. Deletions cut 7 bases from V and 0 bases from J, with 10 bases between. This CDR3 is built from 15 residues. Germline V lookup: CDR1 SGHTA, CDR2 FQGNSA. The CDR3 sequence is CASTSRSSYNSPLHF. The DNA for the CDR3 is TGTGCCAGCACCTCCCGTAGCTCCTATAATTCACCCCTCCACTTT. Using reference TRBV7-2 and TRBJ1-6 for the parts outside the CDR3, the full variable domain is GAGVSQSPSNKVTEKGKDVELRCDPISGHTALYWYRQSLGQGLEFLIYFQGNSAPDKSGLPSDRFSAERTGGSVSTLTIQRTQQEDSAVYLCASTSRSSYNSPLHFGNGTRLTVT.

The V call is TRBV6-2 or TRBV6-3, the J call TRBJ1-2; D is undetermined. V lost 6 bases to trimming and J lost 2 bases, with 16 bases between them. Germline CDR1 is MNHEY and CDR2 is SVGEGT. The CDR3 has 15 residues. Here the CDR3 reads CASSRRQSRNYGYTF. CDR3 bases: TGTGCCAGCAGCAGACGACAATCCCGAAACTATGGCTACACCTTC.

The V and J genes are TRBV5-5 and TRBJ2-2, with TRBD1 matching over 11 bases. CDR3 length equals 14 residues. Trimming removed 5 bases from V and 6 bases from J; junction bases left unmatched: 3. Germline CDR1 and CDR2: SGHKS and YYEKEE (reference sequence). CDR3 region: CASRRTGGPGELFF. CDR3 DNA sequence: TGTGCCAGCAGGCGGACAGGGGGCCCCGGGGAGCTGTTTTTT.

This chain connects TRBV15 to TRBJ2-3; D unclear. The CDR3 loop spans 14 amino acids. V lost 5 bases to trimming and J lost 1 base, with 10 bases between them. Germline CDR1 and CDR2: LNHNV and YYDKDF (reference sequence). The CDR3 here is CATSRGHGTDTQYF. In DNA, the CDR3 is TGTGCCACCAGCCGCGGCCACGGCACAGATACGCAGTATTTT.

In this sample, this clonotype turned up a few times. The chain recombines TRBV4-3 with TRBJ2-2; perhaps TRBD2 as D (6 bases). V was clipped by 2 bases and J by 0 bases, with 19 bases between them. CDR1 and CDR2 from the germline V gene are LGHNA and YSLEER. CDR3 length equals 19 residues. CDR3 coding DNA: TGCGCCAGCAGCCAAATCAGGGACTTCGGGTTCGCGAACACCGGGGAGCTGTTTTTT. Residues: CASSQIRDFGFANTGELFF.

This sequence joins TRBV9 and TRBJ2-3, with D perhaps TRBD2 (5 bases). This CDR3 contains 16 residues. Looked up from germline, CDR1 is SGDLS and CDR2 is YYNGEE. V shed 0 bases and J shed 3 bases, with 14 bases lying between them. The CDR3 sequence: CASSVVRDFRTDTQYF. In nucleotides, the CDR3 is TGTGCCAGCAGCGTAGTTCGGGATTTTCGGACAGATACGCAGTATTTT.